This T cell receptor (beta chain) is from a study of brain T cells in children with intractable seizures. Using immunoSEQ multiplex PCR, the repertoire was profiled, and TCRdb retains in-frame clones only, with some absent. The profile shows about 76,000 clones, about 92% of them singletons. This CDR3 comprises 12 residues. In germline, CDR1 is MNHEY, CDR2 SMNVEV (reference sequence). Trimming removed 5 bases at V and 7 bases at J, with 10 bases between. Only cases whose brain tissue showed the highest T cell transcript signatures were sequenced. Comment on this clone: The antigen is not known.

Study observations and caveats: Patients' HCMV serostatus was unknown; virus specificity rests on CDR3 similarity alone. Pre-surgery blood may have been undersampled, hiding some clones.

The source was peripheral blood, collected at surgery. The chain carries TRBV27 and TRBJ2-3; D gene unclear. This clonotype originated in a boy in the first two years of life with tuberous sclerosis and intractable seizures. CDR3: CASSPTTNTQYF. The CDR3 nucleotides are TGTGCCAGCAGTCCAACAACTAATACGCAGTATTTT.